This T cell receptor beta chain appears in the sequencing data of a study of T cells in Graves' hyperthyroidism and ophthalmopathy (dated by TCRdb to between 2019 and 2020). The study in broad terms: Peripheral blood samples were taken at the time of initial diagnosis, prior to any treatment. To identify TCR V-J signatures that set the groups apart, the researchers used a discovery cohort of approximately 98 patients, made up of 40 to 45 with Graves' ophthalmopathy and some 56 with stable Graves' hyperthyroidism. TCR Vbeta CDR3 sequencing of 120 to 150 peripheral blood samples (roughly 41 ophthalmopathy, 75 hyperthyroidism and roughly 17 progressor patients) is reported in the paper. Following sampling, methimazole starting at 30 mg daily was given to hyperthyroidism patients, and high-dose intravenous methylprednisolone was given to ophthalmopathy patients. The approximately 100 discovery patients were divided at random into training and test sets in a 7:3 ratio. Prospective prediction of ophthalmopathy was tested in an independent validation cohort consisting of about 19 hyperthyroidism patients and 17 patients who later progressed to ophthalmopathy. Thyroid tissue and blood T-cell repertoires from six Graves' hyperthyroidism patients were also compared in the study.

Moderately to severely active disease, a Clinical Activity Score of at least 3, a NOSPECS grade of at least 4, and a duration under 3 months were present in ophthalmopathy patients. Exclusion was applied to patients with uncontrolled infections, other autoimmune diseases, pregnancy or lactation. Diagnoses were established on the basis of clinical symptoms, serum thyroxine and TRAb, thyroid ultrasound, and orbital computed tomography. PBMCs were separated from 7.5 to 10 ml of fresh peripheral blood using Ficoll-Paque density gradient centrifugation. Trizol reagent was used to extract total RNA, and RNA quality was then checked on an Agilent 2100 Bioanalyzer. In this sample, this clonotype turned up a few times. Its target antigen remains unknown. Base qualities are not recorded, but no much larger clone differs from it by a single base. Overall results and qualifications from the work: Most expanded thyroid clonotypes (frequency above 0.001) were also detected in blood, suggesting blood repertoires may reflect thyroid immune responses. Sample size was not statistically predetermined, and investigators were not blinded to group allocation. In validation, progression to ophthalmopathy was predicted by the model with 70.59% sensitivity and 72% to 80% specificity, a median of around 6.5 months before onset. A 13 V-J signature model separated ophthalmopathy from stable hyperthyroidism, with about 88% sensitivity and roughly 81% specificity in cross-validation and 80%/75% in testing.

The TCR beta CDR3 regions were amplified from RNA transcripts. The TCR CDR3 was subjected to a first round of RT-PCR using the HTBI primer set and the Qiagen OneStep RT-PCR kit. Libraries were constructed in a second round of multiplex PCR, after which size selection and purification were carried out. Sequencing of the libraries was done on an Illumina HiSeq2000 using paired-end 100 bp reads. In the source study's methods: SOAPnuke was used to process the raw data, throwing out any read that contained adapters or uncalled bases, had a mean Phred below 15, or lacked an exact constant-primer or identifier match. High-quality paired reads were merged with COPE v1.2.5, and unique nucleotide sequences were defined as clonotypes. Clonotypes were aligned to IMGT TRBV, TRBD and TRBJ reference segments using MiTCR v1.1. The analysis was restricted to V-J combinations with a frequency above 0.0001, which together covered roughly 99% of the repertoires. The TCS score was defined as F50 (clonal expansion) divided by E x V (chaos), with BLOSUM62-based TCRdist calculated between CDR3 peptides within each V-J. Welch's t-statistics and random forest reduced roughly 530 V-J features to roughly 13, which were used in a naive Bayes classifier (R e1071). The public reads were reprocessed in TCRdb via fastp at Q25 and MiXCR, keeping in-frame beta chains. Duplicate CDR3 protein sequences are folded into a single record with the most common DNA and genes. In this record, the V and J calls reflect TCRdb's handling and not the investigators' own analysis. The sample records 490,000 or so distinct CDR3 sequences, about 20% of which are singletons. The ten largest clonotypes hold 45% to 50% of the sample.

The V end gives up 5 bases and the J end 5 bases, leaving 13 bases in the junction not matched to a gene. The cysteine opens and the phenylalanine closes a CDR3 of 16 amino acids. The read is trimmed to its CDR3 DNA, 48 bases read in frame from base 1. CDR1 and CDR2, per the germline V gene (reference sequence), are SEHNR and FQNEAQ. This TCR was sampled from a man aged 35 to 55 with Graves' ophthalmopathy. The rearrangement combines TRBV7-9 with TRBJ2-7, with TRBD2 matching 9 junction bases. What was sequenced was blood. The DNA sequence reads TGTGCCAGCAGCCACAACTTGATAGCGGGAGATAACGAGCAGTACTTC. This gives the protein CASSHNLIAGDNEQYF. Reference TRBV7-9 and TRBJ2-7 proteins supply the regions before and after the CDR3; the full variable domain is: DTGVSQNPRHKITKRGQNVTFRCDPISEHNRLYWYRQTLGQGPEFLTYFQNEAQLEKSRLLSDRFSAERPKGSFSTLEIQRTEQGDSAMYLCASSHNLIAGDNEQYFGPGTRLTVT.